This entry is about one TCR beta chain. This sample was taken from a study of blood T cell repertoires in COVID-19. Whole-study context: The study drew acute and convalescent COVID-19 samples from the United States, Italy and Spain. T cells, B-cell-depleted T cells, or PBMCs supplied cDNA or gDNA.

The CDR3 is 15 residues long. V was clipped by 2 bases and J by 5 bases, with 13 bases between them. Germline V gene data show CDR1 as MNHEY and CDR2 as SVGAGI. Assay: immunoSEQ multiplex PCR; the TCRdb copy retains only in-frame clones and omits some. Of 25,000 to 35,000 clones listed, around 90% are singletons. This TCR came from a man aged 55 to 69 with active COVID-19. Sequenced input: peripheral blood. The rearrangement links TRBV6-5 to TRBJ1-5; D unclear. The chain's CDR3 is CASSYSRGGDQPQHF. The CDR3 DNA sequence: TGTGCCAGCAGTTACAGCCGGGGTGGGGATCAGCCCCAGCATTTT.